Below, one TCR beta chain is given with its context. Antigen specificity is unknown. Time point defined: sample taken at primary tumor resection. The sequenced material consisted of unsorted whole RNA from tumor, nontumor lung or frozen PBMC. The cohort: some 73 early-stage, untreated non-small cell lung cancer patients. Every TCR cDNA molecule bore its own unique molecular identifier. TCRdb used MiXCR to reprocess the 5' RACE reads, holding one entry per CDR3 protein. The sample has about 86,000 distinct CDR3 sequences; roughly 12% are singletons. The data are from a study of spatial heterogeneity in lung cancer. Overall study findings and caveats: Expanded tumor TCRs that were ubiquitous appeared in blood more at resection than follow-up.

The V gene lost 4 bases and the J gene lost 8 bases, with 17 bases spanning the gap. Looked up from germline, CDR1 is LNHNV and CDR2 is YYDKDF (reference sequence). The CDR3 extends over 15 amino acids. This rearrangement joins TRBV15 to TRBJ1-4, with D possibly being TRBD1 (5 bases). The clonotype originates from a male donor with early-stage non-small cell lung cancer. Sequencing used PBMCs, obtained at surgery. CDR3 in DNA: TGTGCCACCAGCACCATCTCGGGACCTGGGGAAAAACTGTTTTTT. Residues: CATSTISGPGEKLFF.